Presented here are 21 T cell receptor beta chains from one specimen sequenced in a study of beta chain features in type 1 diabetes. TCRB transcripts that were expressed got sequenced, as all of the isolated RNA had been reverse transcribed. The table came from immunoSEQ multiplex PCR; TCRdb's copy has only in-frame clones and leaves some out. In the table there are hundreds of thousands of clones, around 13% of which are singletons. Input material: central memory CD4+ T cells from blood. These receptors were obtained from a young man in good health.

A note on this clone: One end of the junction is discordant with germline, which a read error may explain. The V call is TRBV7-7, the J call TRBJ2-1; a weak D match, TRBD2 (5 bases). CDR3 length: 15 residues. The germline CDR1 and CDR2 sequences are SSHAT and FNYEAQ (reference sequence). CDR3 residues: CASSKDRGKGNEQFF. The CDR3 nucleotides are TGTGCTAGCAGCAAGGACCGGGGAAAAGGCAATGAGCAGTTCTTC.

The chain employs TRBV6-1 and TRBJ1-2; 7 nucleotides line up with TRBD1. CDR1 is MNHNS, CDR2 SASEGT, per germline. The V and J ends lost 1 base and 4 bases, in that order; junction bases with no gene match: 0. The CDR3 loop spans 13 amino acids. The CDR3 loop is CASSEGTGYGYTF. The CDR3, as DNA: TGTGCCAGCAGTGAAGGGACAGGCTATGGCTACACCTTC.

V and J are TRBV5-6 and TRBJ1-3; no firm D call. The CDR3 consists of 14 residues. CDR1 is SGHDT, CDR2 YYEEEE, per germline. The V end lost 1 base, the J end lost 0 bases, and 5 bases lay between the germline ends. The CDR3 reads CASSLTASGNTIYF. For the CDR3, the DNA is TGTGCCAGCAGCTTGACAGCCTCTGGAAACACCATATATTTT.

The rearrangement joins TRBV27 to TRBJ1-5; maybe TRBD1 (6 bases). CDR1 and CDR2 (germline): MNHEY, SMNVEV (reference sequence). CDR3 size: 14 residues. Between the trimmed V and J ends, which lost 2 bases and 6 bases, there was a span of 11 bases. CDR3: CASSLRDTGQPQHF. DNA of the CDR3: TGTGCCAGCAGTTTAAGGGACACCGGTCAGCCCCAGCATTTT.

In this sample, this clone turned up many times. The chain uses TRBV14 and TRBJ1-1; D remains unclear. Trimming stripped 0 bases from V and 11 bases from J, with 16 bases between. Germline CDR1 is SGHDN and CDR2 is FVKESK. This CDR3 contains 14 residues. The CDR3 protein is CASSQDLSWADAFF. As DNA, the CDR3 is TGTGCCAGCAGCCAAGATCTTTCCTGGGCCGATGCTTTCTTT.

J is TRBJ2-3 and V is TRBV5-1; no reliable D call. V lost 2 bases and J lost 3, with 13 bases in between. The CDR3 is 15 residues long. Germline V CDR1 and CDR2: SGHRS, YFSETQ. The CDR3 DNA reads TGCGCCAGCAGCTTTCGCCCACCGGGTACAGATACGCAGTATTTT. Amino acid sequence: CASSFRPPGTDTQYF. The complete variable domain, with remaining parts taken from reference TRBV5-1 and TRBJ2-3, reads KAGVTQTPRYLIKTRGQQVTLSCSPISGHRSVSWYQQTPGQGLQFLFEYFSETQRNKGNFPGRFSGRQFSNSRSEMNVSTLELGDSALYLCASSFRPPGTDTQYFGPGTRLTVL.

The chain employs TRBV7-2 and TRBJ1-4; no clear D gene. Trimming removed 5 bases from V and 8 bases from J, with 12 bases in between. The CDR3 is 13 residues long. From germline, CDR1 is SGHTA and CDR2 FQGNSA. The CDR3 loop is CASSPGSKEKLFF. The CDR3 nucleotides are TGTGCCAGCAGCCCGGGAAGTAAGGAAAAACTGTTTTTT.

This clone has more than one count but fewer than ten. The chain has TRBV7-9 and TRBJ1-3; D is uncertain. Looked up from germline, CDR1 is SEHNR and CDR2 is FQNEAQ (reference sequence). Trimming stripped 3 bases from V and 6 bases from J, with 9 bases between. This CDR3 has 13 residues. In nucleotides, the CDR3 is TGTGCCAGCAGCTTCTATAGTGAAAACACCATATATTTT. Translation: CASSFYSENTIYF.

The table lists this clone with a few counts. The chain recombines TRBV7-9 with TRBJ1-2; D is possibly TRBD1 (5 bases). There are 13 residues in the CDR3. The V and J ends lost 3 bases and 0 bases respectively, with 5 bases between them. Germline values: CDR1 SEHNR, CDR2 FQNEAQ (reference sequence). CDR3 region: CASSFRANYGYTF. The CDR3 DNA is TGTGCCAGCAGCTTCAGGGCTAACTATGGCTACACCTTC.

This chain connects TRBV7-2 to TRBJ2-1; D gene uncertain. The germline V and J ends were trimmed by 1 base and 10 bases, with 8 bases remaining between them. The germline gives CDR1 SGHTA, CDR2 FQGNSA. CDR3 length: 12 residues. CDR3 DNA sequence: TGTGCCAGCAGCTTAGATTCCCTAGAGCAGTTCTTC. This encodes CASSLDSLEQFF.

The V and J genes are TRBV29-1 and TRBJ2-7; D might be TRBD2 (6 bases). Germline CDR1 reads SQVTM; CDR2 reads ANQGSEA. The CDR3 spans 12 residues. V was clipped by 4 bases and J by 3 bases, with 10 bases between them. The CDR3 nucleotides are TGCAGCGTTGGTAGGGGAGGCTACGAGCAGTACTTC. The encoded protein is CSVGRGGYEQYF.

The V call is TRBV4-1, the J call TRBJ1-1, with 8 bases that match TRBD1. Germline V gene lookup returns CDR1 MGHRA and CDR2 YSYEKL. V gave up 2 bases and J gave up 4 bases; unmatched junction bases: 6. CDR3 length equals 15 residues. This CDR3 is CASSQMDRESTEAFF. As DNA, the CDR3 is TGCGCCAGCAGCCAAATGGACAGGGAGAGCACTGAAGCTTTCTTT.

The chain links TRBV5-4 to TRBJ1-3, with a tentative D call TRBD1 (6 bases). The CDR3 length is 17 residues. V lost 0 bases and J 0 bases, leaving 13 bases between the germline ends. From germline, CDR1 is SGHNT and CDR2 YYREEE (reference sequence). This CDR3 reads CASSLGDRPNSGNTIYF. CDR3 DNA sequence: TGTGCCAGCAGCTTGGGCGACAGGCCCAACTCTGGAAACACCATATATTTT.

This clone was recorded at least ten times. This rearrangement joins TRBV18 to TRBJ2-1; D perhaps matches TRBD1 (5 bases). The CDR3 contains 15 residues. Per germline, CDR1 KGHSH and CDR2 LQKENI. V was pared by 0 bases and J by 7 bases, with 13 bases between. CDR3 sequence reads: CASSPPGLSGNEQFF. CDR3 nucleotides: TGTGCCAGCTCACCACCGGGGCTCTCTGGGAATGAGCAGTTCTTC.

As concerns this clone: Other DNA sequences of this sample code for an identical CDR3. V gene TRBV9 combines with J gene TRBJ1-5; D ambiguous. Deletions cut 0 bases from V and 2 bases from J, with 6 bases between. The germline V gene has CDR1 SGDLS and CDR2 YYNGEE. This CDR3 is 14 amino acids long. The CDR3 sequence: CASSVDGGNQPQHF. CDR3 DNA sequence: TGTGCCAGCAGCGTAGACGGGGGCAATCAGCCCCAGCATTTT.

The rearrangement joins TRBV30 to TRBJ2-7; perhaps TRBD1 as D (5 bases). CDR1 is GTSNPN and CDR2 is SVGIG in the germline V gene (reference sequence). Trimming shortened V by 0 bases and J by 6 bases, and 9 bases separated the two germline ends. This CDR3 comprises 12 residues. The DNA for the CDR3 is TGTGCCTGGAGTGTGAAGGGGATCGAGCAGTACGTC. Amino acid sequence: CAWSVKGIEQYV.

The chain links TRBV14 to TRBJ2-3, with 7 bases identical to TRBD1. J gave up 2 bases and V 3 bases, and 8 bases lay outside the gene matches. Germline CDR1 is SGHDN and CDR2 is FVKESK. The length of the CDR3 is 16 residues. The CDR3 region is CASSQRGRITTDTQYF. The CDR3 region has the DNA TGTGCCAGCAGCCAGAGGGGGCGGATAACCACAGATACGCAGTATTTT.

This clone occurred a few times. This sequence joins TRBV7-3 and TRBJ1-2, with 7 bases aligning to TRBD1. CDR1 is SGHTA, CDR2 FQGTGA, per germline. Germline trimming cut 4 bases from V and 2 bases from J; bases unmatched to any gene: 7. The CDR3 has 15 residues. The CDR3: CASSSATGINYGYTF. CDR3 DNA sequence: TGTGCCAGCAGCTCAGCGACAGGGATAAACTATGGCTACACCTTC.

The V gene is TRBV7-7, the J gene TRBJ2-1, with D uncertain. V was pared by 0 bases and J by 7 bases, with 13 bases between. The CDR3 spans 15 residues. CDR1 is SSHAT and CDR2 is FNYEAQ in the germline V gene (reference sequence). In nucleotides, the CDR3 is TGTGCCAGCAGCTTAGCCGGTCTAGTCGGTAATGAGCAGTTCTTC. This gives the protein CASSLAGLVGNEQFF.

Many counts were recorded for this clone. CDR3 sequence (DNA): TGTGCCAGCAGCCAAGTCAGGCTCTACGAGCAGTACTTC. It encodes CASSQVRLYEQYF. The rearrangement links TRBV14 to TRBJ2-7; D not certain. The CDR3 runs to 13 residues. V lost 1 base to trimming and J lost 3 bases, with 7 bases between them. CDR1 is SGHDN, CDR2 FVKESK, per germline.

In DNA, the CDR3 is TGTGCTAGTGGCCTGGGAGGGACCGGGGAGCTGTTTTTT. Translation gives CASGLGGTGELFF. V usage is TRBV12-5 and J usage is TRBJ2-2, with 7 bases aligning to TRBD2. The germline V gene has CDR1 LGHNT and CDR2 FRNRAP. This CDR3 is built from 13 residues. The junction had 3 bases not matched to a gene; V was cut back by 6 bases and J by 5 bases.